A selection of T cell receptor beta chains follows, all from one sample in a study of siplizumab effects on memory and regulatory T cells. Libraries were prepared by immunoSEQ multiplex PCR; TCRdb keeps only in-frame clonotypes and omits some of them. The data contain approximately 100,000 clones, around 94% of them singletons. The sample taken for sequencing was non-Treg CD4+ T cells sorted from blood. The receptors come from a human donor in good health. CDR3s include the opening cysteine and the closing phenylalanine or tryptophan. The D gene is left open where the match is weak. Not every row has a clone size; where given, it reads once, few, many or a size class.

abundance: once
j_gene: TRBJ2-1
len: 15
d_gene: -
v_gene: TRBV10-1
CDR3aa: CASSFAGTGDNEQFF
CDR3nt: TGCGCCAGCAGTTTTGCGGGGACGGGGGACAATGAGCAGTTCTTC

abundance: -
j_gene: TRBJ2-3
len: 17
d_gene: TRBD2
v_gene: TRBV29-1
CDR3aa: CSVGLAGIGLVTDTQYF
CDR3nt: TGCAGCGTCGGACTAGCGGGAATTGGGTTAGTCACAGATACGCAGTATTTT

abundance: -
j_gene: TRBJ1-3
len: 17
d_gene: -
v_gene: TRBV4-1
CDR3aa: CASSQFFQYRDGDTIYF
CDR3nt: TGCGCCAGCAGCCAATTCTTCCAATACAGGGATGGGGACACCATATATTTT

abundance: -
j_gene: TRBJ2-3
len: 16
d_gene: TRBD1
v_gene: TRBV5-1
CDR3aa: CASTGGGLGGTDTQYF
CDR3nt: TGCGCCAGCACAGGGGGCGGTCTAGGGGGCACAGATACGCAGTATTTT

abundance: -
j_gene: TRBJ2-7
len: 12
d_gene: -
v_gene: TRBV12-5
CDR3aa: CASGREVYEQYF
CDR3nt: TGTGCTAGTGGCCGTGAGGTTTACGAGCAGTACTTC

abundance: -
j_gene: TRBJ2-7
len: 11
d_gene: -
v_gene: TRBV30
CDR3aa: CAWSTTVEQYF
CDR3nt: TGTGCCTGGAGTACGACGGTTGAGCAGTACTTC

abundance: -
j_gene: TRBJ2-3
len: 15
d_gene: -
v_gene: TRBV6-5
CDR3aa: CASSPGDISTDTQYF
CDR3nt: TGTGCCAGCAGTCCCGGGGACATAAGCACAGATACGCAGTATTTT

abundance: -
j_gene: TRBJ2-1
len: 14
d_gene: TRBD2
v_gene: TRBV29-1
CDR3aa: CSVELLAGYNEQFF
CDR3nt: TGCAGCGTTGAACTACTAGCGGGCTACAATGAGCAGTTCTTC

abundance: -
j_gene: TRBJ2-1
len: 15
d_gene: -
v_gene: TRBV2
CDR3aa: CASSVPSSSYNEQFF
CDR3nt: TGTGCCAGCAGTGTCCCCAGTAGCTCCTACAATGAGCAGTTCTTC

abundance: -
j_gene: TRBJ1-1
len: 14
d_gene: -
v_gene: TRBV4-1
CDR3aa: CASSQDEGPTEAFF
CDR3nt: TGCGCCAGCAGCCAAGATGAGGGGCCCACTGAAGCTTTCTTT

abundance: -
j_gene: TRBJ2-3
len: 14
d_gene: -
v_gene: TRBV6-5
CDR3aa: CASSYGRFADTQYF
CDR3nt: TGTGCCAGCAGTTACGGGAGGTTCGCAGATACGCAGTATTTT

abundance: -
j_gene: TRBJ2-7
len: 13
d_gene: -
v_gene: TRBV5-6
CDR3aa: CASSLFGGQEQYF
CDR3nt: TGTGCCAGCAGCTTGTTCGGGGGGCAAGAGCAGTACTTC

abundance: -
j_gene: TRBJ1-2
len: 17
d_gene: TRBD1
v_gene: TRBV7-6
CDR3aa: CASSLGVQGPPNYGYTF
CDR3nt: TGTGCCAGCAGCTTAGGTGTACAGGGGCCCCCGAACTATGGCTACACCTTC

abundance: -
j_gene: TRBJ2-7
len: 14
d_gene: -
v_gene: TRBV5-4
CDR3aa: CASSLVAGPYEQYF
CDR3nt: TGTGCCAGCAGCTTGGTGGCAGGGCCCTACGAGCAGTACTTC

abundance: -
j_gene: TRBJ1-2
len: 14
d_gene: -
v_gene: TRBV28
CDR3aa: CATDADSTAYGYTF
CDR3nt: TGTGCCACGGACGCGGACAGCACCGCCTATGGCTACACCTTC

abundance: -
j_gene: TRBJ2-3
len: 12
d_gene: -
v_gene: TRBV5-1
CDR3aa: CASSSGGGTQYF
CDR3nt: TGCGCCAGCAGCTCCGGTGGGGGTACGCAGTATTTT

abundance: -
j_gene: TRBJ1-4
len: 15
d_gene: -
v_gene: TRBV15
CDR3aa: CATSSRPAPNEKLFF
CDR3nt: TGTGCCACCAGCAGCAGACCGGCCCCGAATGAAAAACTGTTTTTT

abundance: -
j_gene: TRBJ2-7
len: 14
d_gene: TRBD1
v_gene: TRBV4-1
CDR3aa: CASSQPGTGSKQYF
CDR3nt: TGCGCCAGCAGCCAACCCGGGACAGGGTCGAAGCAGTACTTC

abundance: -
j_gene: TRBJ1-1
len: 14
d_gene: TRBD1
v_gene: TRBV9
CDR3aa: CASSVIDRGQEAFF
CDR3nt: TGTGCCAGCAGCGTAATCGACAGGGGGCAGGAAGCTTTCTTT

abundance: -
j_gene: TRBJ2-5
len: 15
d_gene: -
v_gene: TRBV19
CDR3aa: CASSPWDGVQETQYF
CDR3nt: TGTGCCAGTAGTCCCTGGGACGGTGTACAAGAGACCCAGTACTTC

abundance: -
j_gene: TRBJ2-1
len: 16
d_gene: TRBD2
v_gene: TRBV7-9
CDR3aa: CASSEWTSGRVVEQFF
CDR3nt: TGTGCCAGCAGCGAATGGACTAGCGGGAGAGTCGTAGAGCAGTTCTTC

abundance: -
j_gene: TRBJ2-1
len: 11
d_gene: -
v_gene: TRBV29-1
CDR3aa: CSVGNHCEQFF
CDR3nt: TGCAGCGTCGGGAACCACTGTGAGCAGTTCTTC

abundance: -
j_gene: TRBJ1-1
len: 14
d_gene: -
v_gene: TRBV28
CDR3aa: CASSIQDPNTEAFF
CDR3nt: TGTGCCAGCAGTATACAGGACCCGAACACTGAAGCTTTCTTT

abundance: -
j_gene: TRBJ2-1
len: 17
d_gene: -
v_gene: TRBV6-1
CDR3aa: CASSDESSSNSYNEQFF
CDR3nt: TGTGCCAGCAGTGATGAGTCGAGCAGTAACTCCTACAATGAGCAGTTCTTC

abundance: -
j_gene: TRBJ2-5
len: 11
d_gene: -
v_gene: TRBV7-9
CDR3aa: CASSFKETQYF
CDR3nt: TGTGCCAGCAGCTTTAAAGAGACCCAGTACTTC

abundance: -
j_gene: TRBJ1-4
len: 12
d_gene: -
v_gene: TRBV15
CDR3aa: CATSRLNEKLFF
CDR3nt: TGTGCCACCAGCAGACTTAATGAAAAACTGTTTTTT

abundance: -
j_gene: TRBJ1-4
len: 14
d_gene: TRBD1
v_gene: TRBV6-1
CDR3aa: CASRGTGVSEKLFF
CDR3nt: TGTGCCAGCAGGGGGACAGGGGTCTCAGAAAAACTGTTTTTT

abundance: once
j_gene: TRBJ2-1
len: 14
d_gene: -
v_gene: TRBV5-1
CDR3aa: CASSRDHGDFGQFF
CDR3nt: TGCGCCAGCTCCCGGGACCATGGCGACTTTGGGCAGTTCTTC

abundance: -
j_gene: TRBJ1-1
len: 15
d_gene: TRBD1
v_gene: TRBV5-5
CDR3aa: CASSLPGTGGSEAFF
CDR3nt: TGTGCCAGCAGCCTACCCGGGACAGGTGGTTCTGAAGCTTTCTTT